The sequence of this T cell receptor (beta chain) was determined in a study of beta chain features in type 1 diabetes. Study summary: Age, gender, cell numbers and subset yield matched between patients and controls. Sorted cell examination encompassed around 100,000,000 cells across all samples.

Note on this clone: As yet, its antigen is unknown.

V was clipped by 5 bases and J by 2 bases, with 10 bases between them. Germline values: CDR1 SGHTA, CDR2 FQGNSA. This CDR3 comprises 13 residues. Whole-study results and caveats: Moderate yet significant TCRB CDR3 shortening was seen in Type 1 diabetes patients in all four CD4+ subsets.

Isolated RNA was reverse transcribed in full, so expressed TCRB transcripts were sequenced. Only in-frame clones appear in the TCRdb table, and some are missing; sequencing was by immunoSEQ multiplex PCR. The sample yields nearly 250,000 clones, 68% seen once. The V gene is TRBV7-2, the J gene TRBJ2-7, with D perhaps matching TRBD2 (5 bases). The TCR sequence derives from a man aged 25 to 45 in good health. The material sequenced was naive CD4+ T cells from blood. The CDR3 DNA reads as TGTGCCAGCAGCCCCGGGGTCACCTACGAGCAGTACTTC. This translates into CASSPGVTYEQYF. Looking up the rest from reference TRBV7-2 and TRBJ2-7 gives the full variable domain: GAGVSQSPSNKVTEKGKDVELRCDPISGHTALYWYRQSLGQGLEFLIYFQGNSAPDKSGLPSDRFSAERTGGSVSTLTIQRTQQEDSAVYLCASSPGVTYEQYFGPGTRLTVT.